This TCR beta chain was found in a study of blood T cell repertoires in COVID-19. CDR3 length: 17 amino acids. V dropped 3 bases and J dropped 2; count of bases not matched to a gene: 14. Germline V CDR1 and CDR2: DFQATT, SNEGSKA (reference sequence). The repertoire was sequenced with immunoSEQ multiplex PCR; TCRdb's copy has only in-frame clones and lacks some. This sample yields about 400,000 clones, of which about 87% are seen a single time; about 3% belongs to the top ten. The sample consisted of peripheral blood. The gene calls are TRBV20-1 and TRBJ2-7; 9 bases align to TRBD2. The TCR was taken from a human donor in a cohort sampled during active COVID-19. This CDR3 reads CSASGLVSGRGAYEQYF. For the CDR3, the DNA is TGCAGTGCTAGTGGTTTGGTTAGCGGGAGAGGGGCCTACGAGCAGTACTTC.